The rows below give T cell receptor beta chains drawn from one sample of a study of CD8+CD57+ T cells in acquired aplastic anemia. Each CDR3 protein gets one entry after TCRdb re-called the reads with MiXCR. The top ten hold approximately 40% of the sample, which has about 260,000 distinct CDR3 sequences, 82% seen once. Sequences were obtained from sorted CD4+, CD8+, or CD8+CD57+ T cells (not recorded which) from PBMCs. The receptors come from a human donor with aplastic anemia. Each CDR3 is given with its conserved first and last residue. Each record gives: clone size, D gene, V gene, J gene, CDR3 protein, CDR3 DNA. The D gene is left open where the match is weak. Expanded clones are given a class, and other clones once, few, many or no size at all.

>NA|NA|TRBV2|TRBJ1-4
CASSESSGGNEKLFF
TGTGCCAGCAGCGAATCTAGCGGGGGAAATGAAAAACTGTTTTTT
>NA|NA|TRBV29-1|TRBJ1-2
CSVPWAEGTDGYTF
TGCAGTGTACCTTGGGCCGAAGGCACGGATGGCTACACCTTC
>NA|NA|TRBV7-2|TRBJ1-2
CASSLKGGAVFGYYTF
TGCGCCAGCAGCTTGAAGGGGGGCGCCGTCTTTGGCTACTACACCTTC
>once|NA|TRBV7-8|TRBJ2-3
CASGEGRTDRQYF
TGTGCCAGCGGGGAAGGGCGCACAGATAGGCAGTATTTT
>NA|NA|TRBV5-1|TRBJ1-1
CASSLDLSSITEAFF
TGCGCCAGCAGCCTAGATCTTAGCTCTATCACTGAAGCTTTCTTT
>NA|NA|TRBV5-6|TRBJ2-7
CASSLEKGNYEQYF
TGTGCCAGCAGCTTGGAGAAGGGTAACTACGAGCAGTACTTC
>NA|NA|TRBV5-1|TRBJ1-6
CASSVSLGGHLHF
TGCGCCAGCAGCGTGTCATTAGGGGGACACCTCCACTTT
>few|NA|TRBV29-1|TRBJ1-1
CSVGPGLNTEAFF
TGCAGCGTTGGCCCTGGACTAAACACTGAAGCTTTCTTT
>once|NA|TRBV9|TRBJ2-5
CASSGGSETETQDF
TGTGCCAGCAGCGGAGGGAGCGAGACAGAGACCCAGGACTTC
>NA|NA|TRBV27|TRBJ2-1
CASRQGRAETLSF
TGTGCCAGCAGACAGGGACGAGCAGAAACGCTGTCCTTC
>NA|NA|TRBV7-3|TRBJ2-5
CAYDVASYQEPQYF
TGTGCCTACGACGTGGCGTCGTACCAAGAACCCCAGTACTTC